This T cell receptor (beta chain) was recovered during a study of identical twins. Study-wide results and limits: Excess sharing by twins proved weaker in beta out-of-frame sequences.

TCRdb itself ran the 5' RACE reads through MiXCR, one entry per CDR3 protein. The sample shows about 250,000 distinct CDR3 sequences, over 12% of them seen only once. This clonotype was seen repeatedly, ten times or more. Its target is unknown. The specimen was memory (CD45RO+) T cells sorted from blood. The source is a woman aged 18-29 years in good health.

Here the CDR3 reads CAISTEGATDTQYF. The CDR3 DNA follows: TGTGCCATCAGTACTGAAGGGGCTACAGATACGCAGTATTTT. This chain connects TRBV10-3 to TRBJ2-3; a possible D gene is TRBD1 (5 bases). The CDR3 runs 14 residues. The germline V gene encodes CDR1 ENHRY and CDR2 SYGVKD. V was cut by 5 bases and J by 3 bases, with 12 bases left in between.